These 14 T cell receptor beta chains originate from one sample sequenced in a study of OX40 agonist ivuxolimab in advanced cancers. Libraries were constructed by the immunoSEQ multiplex PCR assay. Sourced from immuneACCESS, this table was stored by TCRdb with only in-frame sequences that have V and J called. A share of the clones is absent; for the studies checked, an unresolved V gene accounts for under half, and the remainder has no known explanation. Counted in this sample were tens of thousands of clones; approximately 85% of them appeared once. The leading ten clones occupy roughly 2.1% of the sample. This sample comprised CD4+ or CD8+ T cells sorted from blood, obtained in a trial of the OX40 agonist ivuxolimab. These receptors were obtained from an adult with an advanced solid tumor such as melanoma, head and neck, liver or kidney cancer.

J is TRBJ2-6 and V is TRBV19; 8 nucleotides match TRBD1. This CDR3 region has 16 residues. Per germline, CDR1 LNHDA and CDR2 SQIVND (reference sequence). Germline trimming cut 9 bases from V and 1 base from J; bases unmatched to any gene: 8. The CDR3 sequence: CASLDRDKSGANVLTF. Written as DNA, the CDR3 is TGTGCCAGCCTGGACAGGGATAAATCTGGGGCCAACGTCCTGACTTTC.

The chain carries TRBV28 and TRBJ2-5; TRBD1 is a possible D gene (6 bases). Germline V CDR1 and CDR2: MDHEN, SYDVKM. Trimming took 6 bases from V and 4 from J, leaving 15 bases between them. The CDR3 runs to 14 residues. This CDR3 is CASRARQDRETQYF. As DNA, the CDR3 is TGTGCCAGCAGGGCAAGACAGGATCGAGAGACCCAGTACTTC.

This chain links TRBV13 with TRBJ2-1, with D unclear. The length of the CDR3 is 12 residues. The germline CDR1 and CDR2 sequences are PRHDT and FYEKMQ (reference sequence). The V end was cut by 5 bases, the J end by 7 bases, with 9 bases between. CDR3 nucleotides: TGTGCCAGCAGCCTCTCAAGGAATGAGCAGTTCTTC. Amino acid sequence: CASSLSRNEQFF.

The chain employs TRBV5-1 and TRBJ1-2; TRBD1 matches 9 bases. Germline values: CDR1 SGHRS, CDR2 YFSETQ. With V trimmed by 2 bases and J by 6 bases, 8 bases remained unmatched. CDR3 size: 15 residues. CDR3 residues: CASSFRDRDYNGYTF. CDR3 coding DNA: TGCGCCAGCAGCTTCCGGGACAGGGATTATAATGGCTACACCTTC.

V usage is TRBV18 and J usage is TRBJ1-4; 9 nucleotides match TRBD1. From germline, CDR1 is KGHSH and CDR2 LQKENI. The CDR3 extends over 16 amino acids. V shed 8 bases and J 0 bases; nucleotides not matched to a gene: 7. The CDR3 loop is CASLDRGVATNEKLFF. CDR3 bases: TGTGCCAGCCTGGACAGGGGCGTTGCAACTAATGAAAAACTGTTTTTT.

V is TRBV19 and J is TRBJ1-6; a weak D match, TRBD1 (6 bases). The V end was cut by 4 bases, the J end by 6 bases, with 16 bases between. The CDR3 totals 16 residues. CDR1 and CDR2 from the germline V gene are LNHDA and SQIVND (reference sequence). Here the CDR3 reads CASSTLRTAANSPLHF. DNA for the CDR3: TGTGCCAGTAGTACCCTCCGGACAGCAGCTAATTCACCCCTCCACTTT. The full variable domain, with the rest looked up from reference TRBV19 and TRBJ1-6, is DGGITQSPKYLFRKEGQNVTLSCEQNLNHDAMYWYRQDPGQGLRLIYYSQIVNDFQKGDIAEGYSVSREKKESFPLTVTSAQKNPTAFYLCASSTLRTAANSPLHFGNGTRLTVT.

The rearrangement links TRBV7-3 to TRBJ2-1, with 7 bases lining up with TRBD1. The CDR3 extends over 14 amino acids. Germline loops: CDR1 SGHTA, CDR2 FQGTGA. V lost 5 bases, J lost 6 bases, and 7 bases stayed unmatched. In nucleotides, the CDR3 is TGTGCCAGCAGCCCGACAGGGACGGGCAATGAGCAGTTCTTC. This encodes CASSPTGTGNEQFF.

The CDR3 protein is CASSLWASGKSDTQYF. DNA for the CDR3: TGTGCCAGCAGCCTATGGGCTAGCGGGAAATCAGATACGCAGTATTTT. The genes are TRBV7-3 and TRBJ2-3, with TRBD2 identical over 9 bases. The CDR3 consists of 16 residues. Germline V lookup: CDR1 SGHTA, CDR2 FQGTGA. J gave up 4 bases and V 5 bases, and 10 bases lay outside the gene matches.

The chain combines TRBV7-9 with TRBJ1-4, with TRBD1 matching over 8 bases. After removal of 5 bases from V and 0 bases from J, the junction contained 8 bases not matched to a gene. This CDR3 has 17 residues. Germline V gene data show CDR1 as SEHNR and CDR2 as FQNEAQ (reference sequence). In nucleotides, the CDR3 is TGTGCCAGCAGCCAACAGGGGGTCGGCGCAACTAATGAAAAACTGTTTTTT. Its translation: CASSQQGVGATNEKLFF.

V and J are TRBV5-1 and TRBJ2-1; possible D gene TRBD1, 5 bases. The V end lost 2 bases, the J end lost 8 bases, and 17 bases lay between the germline ends. The germline gives CDR1 SGHRS, CDR2 YFSETQ. The CDR3 is 15 residues long. DNA for the CDR3: TGCGCCAGCAGCTTTAAGGCGGTCAAAGGGGATGAGCAGTTCTTC. This codes for CASSFKAVKGDEQFF.

The V call is TRBV2, the J call TRBJ2-1; TRBD1 or TRBD2 may be the D gene (6 bases each). Germline CDR1 reads SNHLY; CDR2 reads FYNNEI. The length of the CDR3 is 12 residues. CDR3 coding DNA: TGTGGGTCGGGGGCCAACGTAGGAGGGCAGTTCTTC. Its protein is CGSGANVGGQFF.

V gene TRBV5-4 combines with J gene TRBJ1-5; D unclear. V lost 4 bases and J lost 4, with 9 bases in between. Germline V CDR1 and CDR2: SGHNT, YYREEE (reference sequence). The CDR3 has 13 amino acids. The CDR3 loop reads CASSPRGNQPQHF. CDR3 nucleotides: TGTGCCAGCAGCCCCCGTGGGAATCAGCCCCAGCATTTT.

The chain links TRBV9 to TRBJ2-1; 11 nucleotides match TRBD2. CDR1 is SGDLS, CDR2 YYNGEE, per germline. V gave up 4 bases and J gave up 12 bases; unmatched junction bases: 12. The CDR3 is made up of 15 amino acids. The CDR3 sequence is CASSLTSGAFPGQFF. CDR3 DNA: TGTGCCAGCAGCCTGACTAGCGGGGCCTTCCCCGGGCAGTTCTTC.

The rearrangement joins TRBV19 to TRBJ1-1; TRBD1 might be the D (5 bases). CDR3 size: 16 residues. From germline, CDR1 is LNHDA and CDR2 SQIVND (reference sequence). V was pared by 5 bases and J by 0 bases, with 16 bases between. CDR3 sequence reads: CASSPPPGTVNTEAFF. The CDR3 coding sequence is TGTGCCAGTAGTCCTCCCCCCGGGACGGTGAACACTGAAGCTTTCTTT.